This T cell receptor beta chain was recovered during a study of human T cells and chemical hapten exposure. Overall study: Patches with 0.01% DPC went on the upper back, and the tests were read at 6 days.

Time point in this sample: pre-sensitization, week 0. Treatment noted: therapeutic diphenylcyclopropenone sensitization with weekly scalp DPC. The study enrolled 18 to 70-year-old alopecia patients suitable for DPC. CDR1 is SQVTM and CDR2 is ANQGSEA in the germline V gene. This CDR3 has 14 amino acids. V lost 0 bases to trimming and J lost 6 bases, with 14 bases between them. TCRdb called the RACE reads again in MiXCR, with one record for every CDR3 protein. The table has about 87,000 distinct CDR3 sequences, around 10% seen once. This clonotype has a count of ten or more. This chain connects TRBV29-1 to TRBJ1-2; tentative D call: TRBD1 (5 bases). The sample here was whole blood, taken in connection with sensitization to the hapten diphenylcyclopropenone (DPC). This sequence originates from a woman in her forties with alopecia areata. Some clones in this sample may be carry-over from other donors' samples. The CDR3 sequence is CSVEDPGRVNGYTF. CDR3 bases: TGCAGCGTTGAAGATCCTGGCAGGGTGAATGGCTACACCTTC.